This TCR beta chain is from a study of cytomegalovirus exposure and HLA in healthy donors. Looked up from germline, CDR1 is SGHRS and CDR2 is YFSETQ. This CDR3 has 15 amino acids. V was pared by 4 bases and J by 2 bases, with 7 bases of the junction left unmatched. 13 Jbeta primers and 60 Vbeta primers were used for the PCR. Sequencing was performed with immunoSEQ multiplex PCR; in TCRdb, only in-frame clones are kept and a portion is missing. The sample lists roughly 90,000 clones; approximately 85% were seen once. The chain links TRBV5-1 to TRBJ2-5, with TRBD2 identical over 8 bases. The sequencing input was PBMCs. This TCR came from a man aged 30-40 years in good health and CMV-seropositive. CDR3 protein: CASSPDGLAQETQYF. The DNA of the CDR3 is TGCGCCAGCAGCCCGGATGGACTAGCTCAAGAGACCCAGTACTTC.